Presented here are 22 T cell receptor beta chains from one specimen sequenced in a study of T cells in Graves' hyperthyroidism and ophthalmopathy. Amplified TCR beta CDR3 regions came from RNA transcripts. RT-PCR in the first round (using the HTBI primer set) targeted the TCR CDR3. TCRdb recomputed calls from the multiplex PCR reads with MiXCR, one row per CDR3 protein. The sample contains about 400,000 distinct CDR3 sequences, 15% of which appear only once. The sample taken for sequencing was blood. These receptors originate from a woman in her 30s with Graves' hyperthyroidism.

This chain links TRBV20-1 with TRBJ2-1; 7 bases align to TRBD2. V was pared by 4 bases and J by 10 bases, with 16 bases of the junction left unmatched. CDR3 length: 15 amino acids. Germline assignment: CDR1 DFQATT and CDR2 SNEGSKA (reference sequence). The CDR3, as DNA: TGCAGTGCTAATCGACTAGCCCCGAACGAGGGCGAGCAGTTCTTC. This encodes CSANRLAPNEGEQFF.

The chain couples TRBV6-1 to TRBJ2-3; D is possibly TRBD2 (5 bases). Germline CDR1 reads MNHNS; CDR2 reads SASEGT. This CDR3 has 16 residues. V gave up 6 bases and J gave up 4 bases, with 20 bases separating them. The CDR3 DNA reads TGTGCCAGCAGCGCAACTAGAGTTCAAAAGGCAGATACGCAGTATTTT. This translates into CASSATRVQKADTQYF.

J is TRBJ2-4 and V is TRBV5-1; D is ambiguous. CDR1 is SGHRS and CDR2 is YFSETQ in the germline V gene. The length of the CDR3 is 17 residues. V dropped 6 bases and J dropped 0 bases, with 19 bases sitting between them. CDR3 sequence reads: CASTKVKANLAKNIQYF. The CDR3 nucleotides read TGCGCCAGCACCAAGGTCAAGGCCAACCTAGCCAAAAACATTCAGTACTTC.

This clonotype occurred a few times. The V and J genes are TRBV6-5 and TRBJ1-4, with TRBD1 as a possible D gene (6 bases). V dropped 4 bases and J dropped 5 bases, with 11 bases sitting between them. The CDR3 length is 14 residues. Germline values: CDR1 MNHEY, CDR2 SVGAGI. This CDR3 is CASSSTGLNEKLFF. For the CDR3, the DNA is TGTGCCAGCAGTTCAACAGGGCTCAATGAAAAACTGTTTTTT.

This clonotype has a count of ten or more. The V call is TRBV10-3, the J call TRBJ1-3, with a weak D call TRBD1 (5 bases). V gave up 0 bases and J gave up 2 bases, with 8 bases separating them. This CDR3 is 15 amino acids long. Germline V gene sequence: CDR1 ENHRY, CDR2 SYGVKD. CDR3 bases: TGTGCCATCAGTGAGTCTAGGGGACCTGGAAACACCATATATTTT. Residues: CAISESRGPGNTIYF.

This clonotype was found a few times. At one end the junction does not follow the germline gene, possibly because of a read error. V is TRBV10-3 and J is TRBJ2-3; 7 bases are a match to TRBD2. Germline V gives CDR1 ENHRY, CDR2 SYGVKD. The CDR3 spans 13 residues. As DNA, the CDR3 is TGTGCCACCAGGGACTATTCTACAGATGCGCAGTATTTT. The encoded protein is CATRDYSTDAQYF.

This clonotype is a singleton in its sample. The chain has TRBV19 and TRBJ2-1, with a tentative D call TRBD1 (5 bases). The length of the CDR3 is 15 residues. Looked up from germline, CDR1 is LNHDA and CDR2 is SQIVND (reference sequence). V lost 5 bases to trimming and J lost 5 bases, with 16 bases between them. The CDR3 bases are TGTGCCAGTAGTGTTTTATGGGGCGTAAACAATGAGCAGTTCTTC. This sequence encodes CASSVLWGVNNEQFF.

The table lists this clonotype with many counts. The CDR3 nucleotides are TGTGCCTGGAGTACTAGGAGAGACACTGAAGCTTTCTTT. The encoded protein is CAWSTRRDTEAFF. The chain joins TRBV30 to TRBJ1-1, with D unclear. Per germline, CDR1 GTSNPN and CDR2 SVGIG (reference sequence). Trimming left V 2 bases short and J 3 bases short, with 10 bases between. The CDR3 sequence is 13 residues long.

At least ten counts were recorded for this clonotype. This chain links TRBV9 with TRBJ1-2; D might be TRBD1 (6 bases). The CDR3 runs 14 residues. V was pared by 0 bases and J by 8 bases, with 14 bases between. Germline loops: CDR1 SGDLS, CDR2 YYNGEE. The CDR3 region is CASSVESGAVGYTF. CDR3 bases: TGTGCCAGCAGCGTAGAGTCAGGGGCCGTCGGCTACACCTTC.

This clonotype was observed a few times. V usage is TRBV6-2 or TRBV6-3 and J usage is TRBJ2-7; no clear D. This CDR3 is built from 11 residues. Germline CDR1 and CDR2: MNHEY and SVGEGT. Trimming shortened V by 8 bases and J by 2 bases, and 7 bases separated the two germline ends. The CDR3 DNA reads TGTGCCAGCGGACGGGCCTACGAGCAGTACTTC. Translated, it gives CASGRAYEQYF.

The V and J genes are TRBV7-6 and TRBJ2-5; 7 bases map to TRBD1. Unmatched junction bases numbered 9, after V lost 8 bases and J lost 3 bases. The CDR3 is 14 amino acids. The germline V gene has CDR1 SGHVS and CDR2 FNYEAQ. The CDR3 loop reads CASGAFGTEETQYF. CDR3 nucleotides: TGTGCCAGCGGAGCTTTCGGGACAGAAGAGACCCAGTACTTC. Complete variable domain (other parts from reference TRBV7-6 and TRBJ2-5): GAGVSQSPRYKVTKRGQDVALRCDPISGHVSLYWYRQALGQGPEFLTYFNYEAQQDKSGLPNDRFSAERPEGSISTLTIQRTEQRDSAMYRCASGAFGTEETQYFGPGTRLLVL.

CDR3 sequence (DNA): TGCAGTGCTAGGGGGACTAGCGGGAGGAGGAGCACAGATACGCAGTATTTT. Residues: CSARGTSGRRSTDTQYF. J is TRBJ2-3 and V is TRBV20-1; 15 bases are a match to TRBD2. CDR1 and CDR2 from the germline V gene are DFQATT and SNEGSKA (reference sequence). The CDR3 sequence is 17 residues long. J was trimmed by 0 bases and V by 3 bases; bases with no gene match: 4.

This clonotype occurred many times. This chain joins TRBV25-1 and TRBJ2-5; D tentatively fits TRBD1 or TRBD2 (5 bases each). Trimming took 3 bases from V and 0 from J, leaving 17 bases between them. CDR1 MGHDK and CDR2 SYGVNS come from the germline V gene. The CDR3 runs 17 residues. For the CDR3, the DNA is TGTGCCAGCAGTGACCCCGGGGCAGACCTGTACCAAGAGACCCAGTACTTC. This encodes CASSDPGADLYQETQYF.

This clonotype was counted a few times. The chain recombines TRBV5-8 with TRBJ1-4; D possibly corresponds to TRBD1 (5 bases). Germline CDR1 reads SGHTS; CDR2 reads YDEGEE. V was cut by 4 bases and J by 4 bases, with 11 bases left in between. The CDR3 is 14 residues long. CDR3 bases: TGTGCCAGCAGCGCTCAGGGTGATAATGAAAAACTGTTTTTT. It specifies CASSAQGDNEKLFF.

At least ten counts were recorded for this clonotype. One end of the junction does not line up with germline, which may come from a read error. This chain uses TRBV12-3 or TRBV12-4 with TRBJ1-4; 11 bases line up with TRBD1. The CDR3 runs 13 residues. Written as DNA, the CDR3 is TGCGCCAGCATTAGGGACAGGGGGAGGAAACTGTTTTTT. As protein: CASIRDRGRKLFF.

The chain couples TRBV3-1 to TRBJ2-4; D remains unclear. Germline loops: CDR1 LGHDT, CDR2 YNNKEL (reference sequence). The CDR3 has 17 amino acids. V lost 0 bases to trimming and J lost 0 bases, with 12 bases between them. The DNA of the CDR3 is TGTGCCAGCAGCCAAGATCACGGCAGTAGAGCCAAAAACATTCAGTACTTC. Its translation is CASSQDHGSRAKNIQYF.

In this sample, this clonotype turned up many times. J is TRBJ1-5 and V is TRBV11-2; 11 bases are shared with TRBD1. This CDR3 region has 17 residues. CDR1 and CDR2 from the germline V gene are SGHAT and FQNNGV. Unmatched junction bases numbered 11, after V lost 1 base and J lost 9 bases. The CDR3 DNA reads as TGTGCCAGCAGCTTAGGGGTGGGGACAGGGGGTACCGGGCCCCAGCATTTT. Translated, it gives CASSLGVGTGGTGPQHF.

This clonotype occurred many times. V is TRBV28 and J is TRBJ1-4; 10 bases fit TRBD1. Germline values: CDR1 MDHEN, CDR2 SYDVKM. The CDR3 totals 15 residues. The ends lost 7 bases at V and 5 bases at J; junction bases unmatched: 7. This CDR3 reads CASNPSGQGNEKLFF. In nucleotides, the CDR3 is TGTGCCAGCAACCCATCGGGACAGGGGAATGAAAAACTGTTTTTT.

In this sample, this clonotype turned up many times. The chain recombines TRBV3-1 with TRBJ2-2, with 12 bases lining up with TRBD2. Trimming removed 1 base from V and 2 bases from J; junction bases left unmatched: 2. CDR3 length: 17 amino acids. Looked up from germline, CDR1 is LGHDT and CDR2 is YNNKEL (reference sequence). This CDR3 reads CASSQAGLAGNTGELFF. CDR3 nucleotides: TGTGCCAGCAGCCAAGCGGGACTAGCGGGCAACACCGGGGAGCTGTTTTTT.

This clonotype appeared many times. The chain couples TRBV20-1 to TRBJ2-7; TRBD1 agrees at 8 bases. The CDR3 loop spans 13 amino acids. J gave up 7 bases and V 3 bases, and 8 bases lay outside the gene matches. Germline CDR1 and CDR2: DFQATT and SNEGSKA (reference sequence). The CDR3 nucleotides are TGCAGTGCTAGGTTTCAGGGGGCAAGTGAGCAGTACTTC. This translates into CSARFQGASEQYF.

This clonotype was counted a few times. This chain joins TRBV14 and TRBJ1-2; D may be TRBD1 (5 bases). This CDR3 is built from 16 residues. Germline CDR1 and CDR2: SGHDN and FVKESK. V was clipped by 4 bases and J by 0 bases, with 15 bases between them. The chain's CDR3 is CASSRGTLRSNYGYTF. DNA of the CDR3: TGTGCCAGCAGCCGCGGGACGCTTCGATCTAACTATGGCTACACCTTC. The complete variable domain, with remaining parts taken from reference TRBV14 and TRBJ1-2, reads EAGVTQFPSHSVIEKGQTVTLRCDPISGHDNLYWYRRVMGKEIKFLLHFVKESKQDESGMPNNRFLAERTGGTYSTLKVQPAELEDSGVYFCASSRGTLRSNYGYTFGSGTRLTVV.

This clonotype occurred a few times. V gene TRBV27 combines with J gene TRBJ2-2; 7 nucleotides match TRBD2. Germline loops: CDR1 MNHEY, CDR2 SMNVEV (reference sequence). J lost 6 bases, V lost 3 bases, and 13 bases had no gene match. The CDR3 extends over 17 amino acids. The CDR3 reads CASSLRAGGSGPGELFF. The CDR3 region has the DNA TGTGCCAGCAGTTTGAGGGCTGGCGGGAGCGGCCCCGGGGAGCTGTTTTTT.